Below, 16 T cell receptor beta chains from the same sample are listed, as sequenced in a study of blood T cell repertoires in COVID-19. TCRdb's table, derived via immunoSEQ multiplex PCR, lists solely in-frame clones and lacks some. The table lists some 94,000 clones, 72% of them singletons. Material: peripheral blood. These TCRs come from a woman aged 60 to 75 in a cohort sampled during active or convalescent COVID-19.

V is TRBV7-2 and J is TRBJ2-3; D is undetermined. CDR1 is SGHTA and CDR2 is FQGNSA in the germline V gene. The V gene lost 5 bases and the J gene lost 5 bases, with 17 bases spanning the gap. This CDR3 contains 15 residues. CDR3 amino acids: CASSPNRHIGDTQYF. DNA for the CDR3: TGTGCCAGCAGCCCTAACCGCCATATTGGAGATACGCAGTATTTT.

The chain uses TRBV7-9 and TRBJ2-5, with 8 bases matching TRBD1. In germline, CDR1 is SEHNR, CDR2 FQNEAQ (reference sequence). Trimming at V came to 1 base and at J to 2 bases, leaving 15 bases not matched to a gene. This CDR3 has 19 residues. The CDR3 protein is CASSLGTGSPGRPQETQYF. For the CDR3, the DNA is TGTGCCAGCAGCTTAGGGACAGGGTCCCCAGGTAGACCTCAAGAGACCCAGTACTTC.

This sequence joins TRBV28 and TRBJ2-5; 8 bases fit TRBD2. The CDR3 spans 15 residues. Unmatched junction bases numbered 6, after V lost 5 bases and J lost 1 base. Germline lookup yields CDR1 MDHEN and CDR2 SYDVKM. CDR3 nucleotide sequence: TGTGCCAGCAGTGGGGCACTAGCGGTCCAAGAGACCCAGTACTTC. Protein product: CASSGALAVQETQYF.

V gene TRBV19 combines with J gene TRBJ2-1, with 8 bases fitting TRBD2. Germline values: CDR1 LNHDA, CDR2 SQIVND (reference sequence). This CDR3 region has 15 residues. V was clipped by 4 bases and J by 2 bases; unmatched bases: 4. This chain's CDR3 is CASSRVAGTYNEQFF. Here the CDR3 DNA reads TGTGCCAGTAGTAGGGTAGCGGGGACCTACAATGAGCAGTTCTTC.

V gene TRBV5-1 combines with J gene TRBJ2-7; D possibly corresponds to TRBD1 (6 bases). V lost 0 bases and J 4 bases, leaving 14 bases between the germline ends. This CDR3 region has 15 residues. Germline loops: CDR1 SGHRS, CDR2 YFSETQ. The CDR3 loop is CASSLGWPGVYEQYF. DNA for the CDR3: TGCGCCAGCAGCTTGGGGTGGCCAGGGGTGTACGAGCAGTACTTC. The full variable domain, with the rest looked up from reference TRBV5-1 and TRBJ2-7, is KAGVTQTPRYLIKTRGQQVTLSCSPISGHRSVSWYQQTPGQGLQFLFEYFSETQRNKGNFPGRFSGRQFSNSRSEMNVSTLELGDSALYLCASSLGWPGVYEQYFGPGTRLTVT.

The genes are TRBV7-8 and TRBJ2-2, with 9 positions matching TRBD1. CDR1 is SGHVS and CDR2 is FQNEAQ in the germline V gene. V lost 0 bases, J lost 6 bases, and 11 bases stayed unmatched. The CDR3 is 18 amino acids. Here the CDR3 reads CASSLAETGGFEAGELFF. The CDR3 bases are TGTGCCAGCAGCTTAGCGGAGACAGGGGGGTTTGAAGCCGGGGAGCTGTTTTTT.

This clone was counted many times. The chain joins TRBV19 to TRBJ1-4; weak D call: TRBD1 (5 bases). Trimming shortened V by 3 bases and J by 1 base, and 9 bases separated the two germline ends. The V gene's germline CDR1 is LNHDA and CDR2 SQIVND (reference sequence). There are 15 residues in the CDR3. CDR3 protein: CASSIRAGTNEKLFF. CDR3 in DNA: TGTGCCAGTAGTATCAGGGCTGGAACTAATGAAAAACTGTTTTTT.

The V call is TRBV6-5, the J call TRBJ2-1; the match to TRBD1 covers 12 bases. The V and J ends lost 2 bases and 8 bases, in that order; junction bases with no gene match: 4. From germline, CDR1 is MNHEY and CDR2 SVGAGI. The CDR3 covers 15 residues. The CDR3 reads CASSYEGQGAHEQFF. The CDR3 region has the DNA TGTGCCAGCAGTTACGAGGGACAGGGGGCTCATGAGCAGTTCTTC.

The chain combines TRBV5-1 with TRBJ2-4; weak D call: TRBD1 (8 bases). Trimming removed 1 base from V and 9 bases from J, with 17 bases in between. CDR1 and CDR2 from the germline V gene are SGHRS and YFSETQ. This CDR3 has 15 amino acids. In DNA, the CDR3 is TGCGCCAGCAGCTTGCCCGACAGGGGAGGGCGCATTCAGTACTTC. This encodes CASSLPDRGGRIQYF.

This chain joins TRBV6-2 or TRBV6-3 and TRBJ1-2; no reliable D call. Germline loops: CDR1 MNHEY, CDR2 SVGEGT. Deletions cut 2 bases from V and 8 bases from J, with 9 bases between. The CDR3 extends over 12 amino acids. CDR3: CASSYRGRGYTF. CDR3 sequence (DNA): TGTGCCAGCAGTTACCGAGGGCGGGGCTACACCTTC.

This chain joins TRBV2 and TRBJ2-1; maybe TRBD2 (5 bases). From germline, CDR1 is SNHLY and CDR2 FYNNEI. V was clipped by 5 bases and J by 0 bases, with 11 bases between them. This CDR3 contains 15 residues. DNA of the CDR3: TGTGCCAGCAGTCCCGGGATTAGCTCCTACAATGAGCAGTTCTTC. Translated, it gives CASSPGISSYNEQFF.

For the CDR3, the DNA is TGTGCCAGCAGTCCCGCCCGGCTAGCGAAATACAATGAGCAGTTCTTC. It translates to CASSPARLAKYNEQFF. The chain combines TRBV6-2 or TRBV6-3 with TRBJ2-1; D is possibly TRBD2 (6 bases). V was cut by 5 bases and J by 4 bases, with 18 bases left in between. CDR3 length: 16 residues. Germline V CDR1 and CDR2: MNHEY, SVGEGT.

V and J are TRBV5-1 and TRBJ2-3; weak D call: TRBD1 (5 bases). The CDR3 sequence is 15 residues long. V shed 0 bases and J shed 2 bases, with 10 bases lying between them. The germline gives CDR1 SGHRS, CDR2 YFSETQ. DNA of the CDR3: TGCGCCAGCAGCTTGGTAGGGGCACACACAGATACGCAGTATTTT. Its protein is CASSLVGAHTDTQYF. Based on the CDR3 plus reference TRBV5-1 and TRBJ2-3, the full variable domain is KAGVTQTPRYLIKTRGQQVTLSCSPISGHRSVSWYQQTPGQGLQFLFEYFSETQRNKGNFPGRFSGRQFSNSRSEMNVSTLELGDSALYLCASSLVGAHTDTQYFGPGTRLTVL.

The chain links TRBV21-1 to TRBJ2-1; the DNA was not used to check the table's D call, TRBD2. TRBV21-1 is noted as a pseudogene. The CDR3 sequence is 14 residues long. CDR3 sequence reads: CASSKVAGGDGQFF. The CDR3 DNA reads TGTGCCAGCAGCAAAGTCGCGGGTGGAGACGGGCAGTTCTTC.

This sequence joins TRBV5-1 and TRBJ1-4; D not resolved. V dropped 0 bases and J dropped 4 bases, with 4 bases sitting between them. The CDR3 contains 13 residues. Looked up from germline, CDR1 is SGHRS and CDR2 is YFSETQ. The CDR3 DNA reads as TGCGCCAGCAGCTTGGCCCATAATGAAAAACTGTTTTTT. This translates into CASSLAHNEKLFF.

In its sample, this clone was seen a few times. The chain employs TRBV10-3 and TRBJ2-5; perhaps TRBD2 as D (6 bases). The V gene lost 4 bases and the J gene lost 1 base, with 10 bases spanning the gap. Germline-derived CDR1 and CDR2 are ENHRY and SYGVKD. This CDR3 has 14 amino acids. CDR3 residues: CAISGRDGQETQYF. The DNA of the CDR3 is TGTGCCATCAGTGGGCGGGACGGCCAAGAGACCCAGTACTTC.